This T cell receptor (beta chain) is drawn from a study of control samples from healthy donors and cancer patients. From germline, CDR1 is MGHDK and CDR2 SYGVNS. This CDR3 spans 13 amino acids. Trimming cost V 6 bases and J 6 bases, with 12 bases left between them. TCRdb keeps only in-frame clones here, not all; method: immunoSEQ multiplex PCR. The table lists about 100,000 clones, roughly nine tenths of them singletons. The V gene is TRBV25-1, the J gene TRBJ1-5; D is unclear. The TCR originated in a woman in her 50s in good health. What was sequenced was blood. The CDR3 is CASSENVGQPQHF. As DNA, the CDR3 is TGTGCCAGCAGCGAAAATGTGGGTCAGCCCCAGCATTTT.